A selection of T cell receptor beta chains follows, all from one sample in a study of CD8 T cells in Susac syndrome. TCRdb re-called the immunoSEQ multiplex PCR reads with MiXCR, one entry per CDR3 protein. Of some 130,000 distinct CDR3 sequences in the sample, around 93% are singletons; the top ten hold about 0.18%. Sequencing used CD8+ T cells from PBMCs. These receptors were collected from a human donor with Susac syndrome. Both conserved end residues are part of each CDR3. Each record gives: V gene, clone size, D gene, J gene, CDR3 DNA, CDR3 protein. D genes are given only for firm matches. Clone size appears in some rows only: once, few, many, or a class for an expanded clone.

v_gene: TRBV9
abundance: -
d_gene: -
j_gene: TRBJ2-7
CDR3nt: TGTGCCAGCAGCGTAGCATTTTCGGGAACTCTAGCAAGTATCGAGCAGTACTTC
CDR3aa: CASSVAFSGTLASIEQYF

v_gene: TRBV7-7
abundance: -
d_gene: TRBD2
j_gene: TRBJ2-7
CDR3nt: TGTGCTAGCAGCAGACAGCGGGAGGGCCTCCACGAGCAGTACTTC
CDR3aa: CASSRQREGLHEQYF

v_gene: TRBV6-5
abundance: -
d_gene: TRBD2
j_gene: TRBJ2-7
CDR3nt: TGTGCCAGCAGTCTAGCGGACTCCTACGAGCAGTACTTC
CDR3aa: CASSLADSYEQYF

v_gene: TRBV4-1
abundance: -
d_gene: TRBD2
j_gene: TRBJ2-1
CDR3nt: TGCGCCAGCAGCCCGCTTACTAGCGGCGCATCCTACAATGAGCAGTTCTTC
CDR3aa: CASSPLTSGASYNEQFF

v_gene: TRBV13
abundance: -
d_gene: -
j_gene: TRBJ2-7
CDR3nt: TGTGCCAGCAGCTTCGCGAGTATATACGAGCAGTACTTC
CDR3aa: CASSFASIYEQYF

v_gene: TRBV2
abundance: -
d_gene: -
j_gene: TRBJ1-2
CDR3nt: TGTGCCAGCAGTGAAGCTTCAGGGTGGGCTGGCTACACCTTC
CDR3aa: CASSEASGWAGYTF

v_gene: TRBV6-6
abundance: -
d_gene: -
j_gene: TRBJ1-2
CDR3nt: TGTGCCAGCAGGCCCTCCCTGGACAGCCTACCCGATGGCTACACCTTC
CDR3aa: CASRPSLDSLPDGYTF

v_gene: TRBV29-1
abundance: -
d_gene: -
j_gene: TRBJ2-2
CDR3nt: TGCAGCGTTGAAATTCCAGGGGACTTGAACACCGGGGAGCTGTTTTTT
CDR3aa: CSVEIPGDLNTGELFF

v_gene: TRBV12-3/TRBV12-4
abundance: -
d_gene: -
j_gene: TRBJ1-1
CDR3nt: TGTGCCAGCAGTTTTCAGAGGGATATCATGAACACTGAAGCTTTCTTT
CDR3aa: CASSFQRDIMNTEAFF

v_gene: TRBV12-3/TRBV12-4
abundance: -
d_gene: -
j_gene: TRBJ2-3
CDR3nt: TGTGCCAGCAGTTCTGACTGGGGTACGCAGTATTTT
CDR3aa: CASSSDWGTQYF

v_gene: TRBV27
abundance: -
d_gene: -
j_gene: TRBJ2-1
CDR3nt: TGTGCCAGCAGTTTGGTTGTACTAGCCACCCGCAATGAGCAGTTCTTC
CDR3aa: CASSLVVLATRNEQFF

v_gene: TRBV7-9
abundance: -
d_gene: -
j_gene: TRBJ2-1
CDR3nt: TGTGCCAGCAGCTCCGGTCCGGACAATGAGCAGTTCTTC
CDR3aa: CASSSGPDNEQFF

v_gene: TRBV7-6
abundance: -
d_gene: TRBD2
j_gene: TRBJ2-7
CDR3nt: TGTGCCAGCAGCTTAGATAGCGGGATTCACTACGAGCAGTACTTC
CDR3aa: CASSLDSGIHYEQYF

v_gene: TRBV12-3/TRBV12-4
abundance: -
d_gene: -
j_gene: TRBJ2-1
CDR3nt: TGTGCCAGCAGTTTCGAAGACCCCCAGTTCTTC
CDR3aa: CASSFEDPQFF

v_gene: TRBV29-1
abundance: -
d_gene: -
j_gene: TRBJ2-2
CDR3nt: TGCAGCGTTGGAGGGGAGACCGGGGAGCTGTTTTTT
CDR3aa: CSVGGETGELFF

v_gene: TRBV14
abundance: once
d_gene: -
j_gene: TRBJ2-7
CDR3nt: TGTGCCAGCAGCCAAGTTTCAGAGTACCCCTACGAGCAGTACTTC
CDR3aa: CASSQVSEYPYEQYF

v_gene: TRBV27
abundance: -
d_gene: -
j_gene: TRBJ2-1
CDR3nt: TGTGCCAGCAGTACCACAGGGTACAATGAGCAGTTCTTC
CDR3aa: CASSTTGYNEQFF

v_gene: TRBV4-2
abundance: -
d_gene: -
j_gene: TRBJ2-1
CDR3nt: TGTGCCAGCAGCCAAGGGGCTTTCGGTGAGCAGTTCTTC
CDR3aa: CASSQGAFGEQFF

v_gene: TRBV30
abundance: once
d_gene: -
j_gene: TRBJ1-2
CDR3nt: TGTGCCTGGAGAGACGGGGCTAACTATGGCTACACCTTC
CDR3aa: CAWRDGANYGYTF

v_gene: TRBV27
abundance: -
d_gene: -
j_gene: TRBJ2-7
CDR3nt: TGTGCCAGCAGCCGAACGTATGCCTACTACGAGCAGTACTTC
CDR3aa: CASSRTYAYYEQYF

v_gene: TRBV27
abundance: -
d_gene: -
j_gene: TRBJ1-2
CDR3nt: TGTGCCAGCAGTTTGCTGGGACCAAACTATGGCTACACCTTC
CDR3aa: CASSLLGPNYGYTF

v_gene: TRBV7-8
abundance: -
d_gene: -
j_gene: TRBJ2-5
CDR3nt: TGTGCCAGCAGCTTAACTGTCCAGCTTTGGGAGACCCAGTACTTC
CDR3aa: CASSLTVQLWETQYF

v_gene: TRBV13
abundance: -
d_gene: TRBD1
j_gene: TRBJ2-7
CDR3nt: TGTGCCAGCAGCGCTTCTAACGACAGGGAAGAGCAGTACTTC
CDR3aa: CASSASNDREEQYF

v_gene: TRBV29-1
abundance: -
d_gene: TRBD1
j_gene: TRBJ2-1
CDR3nt: TGCAGTGGGACAGACTACAATGAGCAGTTCTTC
CDR3aa: CSGTDYNEQFF

v_gene: TRBV4-2
abundance: -
d_gene: -
j_gene: TRBJ2-3
CDR3nt: TGTGCCAGCAGCCAACCGGACCCGACGCAGTATTTT
CDR3aa: CASSQPDPTQYF

v_gene: TRBV7-9
abundance: -
d_gene: -
j_gene: TRBJ2-3
CDR3nt: TGTGCCAGCAGCTCGGACAGTACGTCTGGCACAGATACGCAGTATTTT
CDR3aa: CASSSDSTSGTDTQYF

v_gene: TRBV3-1
abundance: -
d_gene: -
j_gene: TRBJ2-3
CDR3nt: TGTGCCAGCAGCCAAGAGACAGCGACTCACACAGATACGCAGTATTTT
CDR3aa: CASSQETATHTDTQYF

v_gene: TRBV5-1
abundance: -
d_gene: TRBD1
j_gene: TRBJ1-1
CDR3nt: TGCGCCAGCAGCTTGGTATCGTTGGGACAGTCCCCCATGAACACTGAAGCTTTCTTT
CDR3aa: CASSLVSLGQSPMNTEAFF

v_gene: TRBV6-2/TRBV6-3
abundance: -
d_gene: -
j_gene: TRBJ2-2
CDR3nt: TGTGCCAGCAGTTACTCGTTATCCGGGGAGCTGTTTTTT
CDR3aa: CASSYSLSGELFF

v_gene: TRBV13
abundance: -
d_gene: -
j_gene: TRBJ1-4
CDR3nt: TGTGCCAGCTCCCTCCGGGATTCCTCTAATGAAAAACTGTTTTTT
CDR3aa: CASSLRDSSNEKLFF

v_gene: TRBV3-1
abundance: -
d_gene: -
j_gene: TRBJ2-7
CDR3nt: TGTGCCAGCAGCCAGGGCCTGGGGGAGCAGTACTTC
CDR3aa: CASSQGLGEQYF

v_gene: TRBV5-5
abundance: -
d_gene: -
j_gene: TRBJ2-7
CDR3nt: TGTGCCAGCAGCTTGTCTCCCATCGAGCAGTACTTC
CDR3aa: CASSLSPIEQYF

v_gene: TRBV6-5
abundance: -
d_gene: TRBD1
j_gene: TRBJ2-7
CDR3nt: TGTGCCAGCAGCACCGGGACAGGGGTCTACGAGCAGTACTTC
CDR3aa: CASSTGTGVYEQYF

v_gene: TRBV7-9
abundance: -
d_gene: TRBD2
j_gene: TRBJ2-7
CDR3nt: TGTGCCAGCAGCTCGAGGGGACTAGCGGCGCCCTCAGGCGAGCAGTACTTC
CDR3aa: CASSSRGLAAPSGEQYF

v_gene: TRBV3-1
abundance: -
d_gene: TRBD2
j_gene: TRBJ2-3
CDR3nt: TGTGCCAGCAGTCCACTACTAGCGGGAAACACAGATACGCAGTATTTT
CDR3aa: CASSPLLAGNTDTQYF

v_gene: TRBV7-9
abundance: -
d_gene: TRBD2
j_gene: TRBJ2-1
CDR3nt: TGTGCCAGCAGCCTTAGGTCCGGGACTAGTTCCTACAATGAGCAGTTCTTC
CDR3aa: CASSLRSGTSSYNEQFF

v_gene: TRBV28
abundance: -
d_gene: -
j_gene: TRBJ2-7
CDR3nt: TGTGCCAGCAGTTTATCGGTCACGAGGGAGCAGTACTTC
CDR3aa: CASSLSVTREQYF

v_gene: TRBV29-1
abundance: -
d_gene: -
j_gene: TRBJ1-1
CDR3nt: TGCAGCGTTGTAACAGGGACGACTGAAGCTTTCTTT
CDR3aa: CSVVTGTTEAFF

v_gene: TRBV4-1
abundance: -
d_gene: -
j_gene: TRBJ2-1
CDR3nt: TGCGCCAGCAGCCCCTTTGGAGCAAACAATGAGCAGTTCTTC
CDR3aa: CASSPFGANNEQFF

v_gene: TRBV11-2
abundance: -
d_gene: -
j_gene: TRBJ2-5
CDR3nt: TGTGCCAGCAGCTTAATGAGAAGCCAAGAGACCCAGTACTTC
CDR3aa: CASSLMRSQETQYF

v_gene: TRBV5-6
abundance: -
d_gene: TRBD2
j_gene: TRBJ2-5
CDR3nt: TGTGCCAGCAGCTCGGGACTATTGACCCAGTACTTC
CDR3aa: CASSSGLLTQYF

v_gene: TRBV7-9
abundance: -
d_gene: TRBD2
j_gene: TRBJ2-7
CDR3nt: TGTGCCAGCAGCTTCCTAGCGGGAGGGCCCTACGAGCAGTACTTC
CDR3aa: CASSFLAGGPYEQYF

v_gene: TRBV27
abundance: -
d_gene: -
j_gene: TRBJ2-7
CDR3nt: TGTGCCAGCAGGGAACCAGGACTAGAGCAGTACTTC
CDR3aa: CASREPGLEQYF

v_gene: TRBV12-3/TRBV12-4
abundance: few
d_gene: -
j_gene: TRBJ1-1
CDR3nt: TGTGCCAGCAGTTTGGCTGGTGAAGCTTTCTTT
CDR3aa: CASSLAGEAFF

v_gene: TRBV6-5
abundance: -
d_gene: -
j_gene: TRBJ1-2
CDR3nt: TGTGCCAGCAGTTACGCCCCCGGCGGGCACTATGGCTACACCTTC
CDR3aa: CASSYAPGGHYGYTF

v_gene: TRBV14
abundance: -
d_gene: -
j_gene: TRBJ1-2
CDR3nt: TGTGCCAGCAGCCAAGGTTTAGGGTCGGATGGCTACACCTTC
CDR3aa: CASSQGLGSDGYTF

v_gene: TRBV6-5
abundance: -
d_gene: -
j_gene: TRBJ2-1
CDR3nt: TGTGCCAGCAGTTATTTAAATGAGCAGTTCTTC
CDR3aa: CASSYLNEQFF

v_gene: TRBV27
abundance: -
d_gene: -
j_gene: TRBJ2-1
CDR3nt: TGTGCCAGCAGTGGCCCTAGAGGAGATGAGCAGTTCTTC
CDR3aa: CASSGPRGDEQFF

v_gene: TRBV4-2
abundance: -
d_gene: -
j_gene: TRBJ1-5
CDR3nt: TGTGCCAGCAGCCAAGTTATGGGGGGCGCGGGTCAGCCCCAGCATTTT
CDR3aa: CASSQVMGGAGQPQHF

v_gene: TRBV7-8
abundance: -
d_gene: -
j_gene: TRBJ2-3
CDR3nt: TGTGCCAGCCTTGGAGCGGACACAGATACGCAGTATTTT
CDR3aa: CASLGADTDTQYF

v_gene: TRBV6-1
abundance: -
d_gene: TRBD1
j_gene: TRBJ2-3
CDR3nt: TGTGCCAGCAGTCTCTACACCGGGACAGGAGGCACAGATACGCAGTATTTT
CDR3aa: CASSLYTGTGGTDTQYF

v_gene: TRBV9
abundance: -
d_gene: -
j_gene: TRBJ2-5
CDR3nt: TGTGCCAGCAGCGTCTCCAGCTTTCAAGAGACCCAGTACTTC
CDR3aa: CASSVSSFQETQYF

v_gene: TRBV6-1
abundance: -
d_gene: -
j_gene: TRBJ2-3
CDR3nt: TGTGCCAGCAGCCGACAGCCCCAGGGATTCACAGATACGCAGTATTTT
CDR3aa: CASSRQPQGFTDTQYF

v_gene: TRBV6-5
abundance: -
d_gene: -
j_gene: TRBJ1-5
CDR3nt: TGTGCCAGCAAATCCCACGGGGGCAATCAGCCCCAGCATTTT
CDR3aa: CASKSHGGNQPQHF

v_gene: TRBV20-1
abundance: -
d_gene: TRBD2
j_gene: TRBJ2-3
CDR3nt: TGCAGTGCTAGAGCGCCGAGTAGCGGGAGGGTCACAGATACGCAGTATTTT
CDR3aa: CSARAPSSGRVTDTQYF

v_gene: TRBV9
abundance: -
d_gene: TRBD2
j_gene: TRBJ2-7
CDR3nt: TGTGCCAGCAGCGTAGGCGGACTAGCGGGCGAGCAGTACTTC
CDR3aa: CASSVGGLAGEQYF

v_gene: TRBV2
abundance: -
d_gene: TRBD2
j_gene: TRBJ2-2
CDR3nt: TGTGCCAGCACCGGGTTGACTAGCGGGAGGCGGAACACCGGGGAGCTGTTTTTT
CDR3aa: CASTGLTSGRRNTGELFF

v_gene: TRBV3-1
abundance: few
d_gene: -
j_gene: TRBJ2-5
CDR3nt: TGTGCCAGCAGCATCCGGGACGGGACGTACCAAGAGACCCAGTACTTC
CDR3aa: CASSIRDGTYQETQYF

v_gene: TRBV12-3/TRBV12-4
abundance: -
d_gene: -
j_gene: TRBJ2-1
CDR3nt: TGTGCCAGCAGTTTAGCCGGTTTGGGTGAGCAGTTCTTC
CDR3aa: CASSLAGLGEQFF

v_gene: TRBV12-3/TRBV12-4
abundance: -
d_gene: -
j_gene: TRBJ2-7
CDR3nt: TGTGCCAGCAGTCCCTCGGACTACTCCTACGAGCAGTACTTC
CDR3aa: CASSPSDYSYEQYF